A single T cell receptor beta chain is shown here with its context. The antigen is not known. The sample originates from a study of shared clonotypes between healthy human individuals. Turning to the study itself: CD4 naive and CD4 memory each took three plates per donor, while CD8 naive took two and CD8 memory one. The study, taken as a whole, reports: Sharing across four donors was seen in around 5% of naive CD4 clonotypes.

Germline assignment: CDR1 MDHEN and CDR2 SYDVKM. V shed 5 bases, J shed 7 bases, and the junction held 10 bases outside the gene matches. The CDR3 runs to 14 residues. Measured with immunoSEQ multiplex PCR; TCRdb has only the in-frame clones, and not every one. This table holds 1,400,000 or so clones, just under 99% found once. Specimen: naive CD4+ T cells sorted from blood. Subset indicated: CD45RA+ positively selected. This sequence originates from a man aged 25 to 40 in good health. The V and J genes are TRBV28 and TRBJ1-1; TRBD1 aligns across 7 bases. CDR3 sequence reads: CASSPPGTDFEAFF. The CDR3 DNA sequence: TGTGCCAGCAGTCCACCCGGGACAGATTTTGAAGCTTTCTTT. The whole variable domain, filled in from reference TRBV28 and TRBJ1-1, reads DVKVTQSSRYLVKRTGEKVFLECVQDMDHENMFWYRQDPGLGLRLIYFSYDVKMKEKGDIPEGYSVSREKKERFSLILESASTNQTSMYLCASSPPGTDFEAFFGQGTRLTVV.